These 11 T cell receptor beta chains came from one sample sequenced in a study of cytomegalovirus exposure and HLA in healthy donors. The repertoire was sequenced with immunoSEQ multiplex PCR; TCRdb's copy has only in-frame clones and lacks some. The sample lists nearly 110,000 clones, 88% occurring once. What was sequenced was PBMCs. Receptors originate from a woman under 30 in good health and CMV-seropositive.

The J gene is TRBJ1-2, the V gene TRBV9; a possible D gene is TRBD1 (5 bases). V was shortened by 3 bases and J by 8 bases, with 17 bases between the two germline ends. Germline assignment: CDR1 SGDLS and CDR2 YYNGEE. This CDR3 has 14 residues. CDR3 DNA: TGTGCCAGCAGCGCGGGGGAGGGCTTATTCGGCTACACCTTC. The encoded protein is CASSAGEGLFGYTF.

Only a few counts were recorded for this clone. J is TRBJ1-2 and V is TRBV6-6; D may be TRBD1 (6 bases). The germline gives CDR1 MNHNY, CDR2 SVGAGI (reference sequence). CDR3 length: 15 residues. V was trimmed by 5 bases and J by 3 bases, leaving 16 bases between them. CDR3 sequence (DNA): TGTGCCAGCAGTCACCTCTCTAGGACAGACTATGGCTACACCTTC. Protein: CASSHLSRTDYGYTF.

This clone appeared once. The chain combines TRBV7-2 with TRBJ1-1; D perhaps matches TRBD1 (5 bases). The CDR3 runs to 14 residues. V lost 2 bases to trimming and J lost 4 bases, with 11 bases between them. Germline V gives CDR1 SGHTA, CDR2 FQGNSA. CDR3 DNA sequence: TGTGCCAGCAGCTTAAGGGGCAGGAGCACTGAAGCTTTCTTT. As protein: CASSLRGRSTEAFF.

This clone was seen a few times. CDR3 protein: CASSARTDHYEQYV. DNA for the CDR3: TGTGCCAGCAGTGCCCGGACAGATCACTACGAGCAGTACGTC. This chain uses TRBV2 with TRBJ2-7; a weak D match, TRBD1 (6 bases). CDR3 size: 14 residues. V lost 4 bases and J lost 3, with 13 bases in between. Germline V gene sequence: CDR1 SNHLY, CDR2 FYNNEI.

Here the CDR3 reads CASSQAGTGNTGELFF. The CDR3 bases are TGTGCCAGCAGCCAAGCCGGGACAGGGAACACCGGGGAGCTGTTTTTT. This chain connects TRBV7-9 to TRBJ2-2; 8 positions agree with TRBD1. The length of the CDR3 is 16 residues. The junction had 6 bases not matched to a gene; V was cut back by 5 bases and J by 1 base. Germline V CDR1 and CDR2: SEHNR, FQNEAQ (reference sequence).

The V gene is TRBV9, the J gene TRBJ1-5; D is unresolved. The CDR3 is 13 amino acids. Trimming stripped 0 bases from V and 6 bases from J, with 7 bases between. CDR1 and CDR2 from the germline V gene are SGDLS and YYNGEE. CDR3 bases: TGTGCCAGCAGCGTAGGAGGTGGTCAGCCCCAGCATTTT. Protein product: CASSVGGGQPQHF. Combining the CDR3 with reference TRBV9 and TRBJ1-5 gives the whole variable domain DSGVTQTPKHLITATGQRVTLRCSPRSGDLSVYWYQQSLDQGLQFLIQYYNGEERAKGNILERFSAQQFPDLHSELNLSSLELGDSALYFCASSVGGGQPQHFGDGTRLSIL.

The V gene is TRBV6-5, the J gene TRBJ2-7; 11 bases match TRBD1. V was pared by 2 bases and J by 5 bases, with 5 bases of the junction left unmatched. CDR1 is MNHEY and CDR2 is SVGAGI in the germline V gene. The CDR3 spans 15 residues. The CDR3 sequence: CASSYPGQGVDEQYV. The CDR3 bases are TGTGCCAGCAGTTACCCGGGACAGGGGGTGGACGAGCAGTACGTC.

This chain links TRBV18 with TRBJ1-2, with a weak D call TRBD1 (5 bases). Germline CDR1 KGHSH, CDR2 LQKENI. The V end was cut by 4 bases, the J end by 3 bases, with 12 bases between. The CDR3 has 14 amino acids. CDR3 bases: TGTGCCAGCTCACGGGAGGGGACTGACTATGGCTACACCTTC. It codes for CASSREGTDYGYTF.

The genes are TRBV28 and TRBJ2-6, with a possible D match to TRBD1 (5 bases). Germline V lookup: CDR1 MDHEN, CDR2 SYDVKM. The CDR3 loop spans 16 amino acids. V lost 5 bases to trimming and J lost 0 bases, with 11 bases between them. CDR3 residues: CASSKGHLSGANVLTF. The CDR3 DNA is TGTGCCAGCAGTAAAGGACACCTCTCTGGGGCCAACGTCCTGACTTTC.

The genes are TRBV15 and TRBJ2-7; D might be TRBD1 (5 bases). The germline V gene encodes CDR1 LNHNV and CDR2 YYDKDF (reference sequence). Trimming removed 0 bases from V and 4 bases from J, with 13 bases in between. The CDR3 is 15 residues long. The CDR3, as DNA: TGTGCCACCAGCAGAGATAGGGGATGGGGTTACGAGCAGTACTTC. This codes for CATSRDRGWGYEQYF.

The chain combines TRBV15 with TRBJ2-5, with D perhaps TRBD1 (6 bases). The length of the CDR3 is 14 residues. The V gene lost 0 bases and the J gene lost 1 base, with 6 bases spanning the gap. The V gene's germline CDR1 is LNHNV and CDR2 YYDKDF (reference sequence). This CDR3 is CATSRDRGQETQYF. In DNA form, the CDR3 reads TGTGCCACCAGCAGAGACAGGGGCCAAGAGACCCAGTACTTC.